Ten or more counts support the clone carrying this TCR beta chain. Per the germline V gene, CDR1 is SGHVS and CDR2 is FNYEAQ. CDR3 length: 15 amino acids. Trimming at V came to 5 bases and at J to 7 bases, leaving 10 bases not matched to a gene. This record comes from a study of T cell repertoires in cytomegalovirus infection. As for the study in general: Indications of both CMV infection and matching HLA type were provided by public TCR beta signatures.

TCRdb re-derived calls from the reads in MiXCR, one entry per CDR3 protein. The repertoire includes a few hundred thousand distinct CDR3 sequences, 15% to 20% of them detected once, and around 10% sits in the top ten. The chain links TRBV7-6 to TRBJ2-7; 11 bases line up with TRBD2. Source material: PBMCs. The receptor was derived from a human donor in good health (CMV status not recorded). Some clones in this sample may be carry-over from other donors' samples. CDR3 residues: CASSLQTSGKDEQYF. Written as DNA, the CDR3 is TGTGCCAGCAGCCTCCAGACTAGCGGGAAAGATGAGCAGTACTTC. Full variable domain (remainder filled in from reference TRBV7-6 and TRBJ2-7): GAGVSQSPRYKVTKRGQDVALRCDPISGHVSLYWYRQALGQGPEFLTYFNYEAQQDKSGLPNDRFSAERPEGSISTLTIQRTEQRDSAMYRCASSLQTSGKDEQYFGPGTRLTVT.